This T cell receptor (beta chain) was profiled in a study of vaccination effects on CD4 cells after COVID-19. Assay: immunoSEQ multiplex PCR; the TCRdb copy retains only in-frame clones and omits some. The repertoire includes over 50,000 clones, roughly 81% of them detected once, and about 2.4% sits in the top ten. Comment on this clone: The antigen is undetermined.

V was pared by 3 bases and J by 3 bases, with 6 bases of the junction left unmatched. The CDR3 sequence is 16 residues long. Germline V gene sequence: CDR1 LGHDT, CDR2 YNNKEL (reference sequence). Antigen-specific CD4+ T cells were first expanded with viral peptide pools by the ViraFEST assay and only then sequenced. Cells that had been cultured for roughly 9 days were the source of isolated CD4+ T cells. Neither prior SARS-CoV-2 infection nor positive nucleocapsid antibodies were present in the vaccine recipients. Cells had half their medium changed to IL-2 medium on days 3 and 7. Points from the study as a whole: Healthy vaccine recipients' vaccine-induced clones were almost all SARS-CoV-2 mono-reactive.

This specimen consisted of CD4+ T cells from PBMCs cultured with HCoV-229E spike peptides, obtained before COVID-19 vaccination. The clonotype originates from a human donor who received a COVID-19 vaccine. This chain joins TRBV3-1 (or the pseudogene TRBV3-2) and TRBJ1-5; 9 bases match TRBD1. The CDR3 region has the DNA TGTGCCAGCAGCCAGACCGGGACAGGGCCCAATCAGCCCCAGCATTTT. Its translation: CASSQTGTGPNQPQHF.